What follows is one TCR beta chain and its context. Antigen unknown. The time point: persistent/refractory GD, antithyroid drugs over 5 years with positive TRAb. PBMC-derived RNA was used for the TCR library. An endocrinology department in Xi'an, China, recruited the patients. Assembly of TCR beta libraries relied on iRepertoire HTBI primers together with Arm-PCR of CDR3 regions. In the original processing: Gene usage covered around 62 TRBV and 14 to 15 TRBJ segments. TCRdb redid the calling of the multiplex PCR reads with MiXCR, one entry per CDR3 protein. The V and J calls and clone size come from TCRdb's table, not from the authors' own analysis. Seen here are some 370,000 distinct CDR3 sequences, roughly 20% observed once, and the top ten hold around 20%. The CDR3 loop spans 17 amino acids. The trim removed 3 bases at V and 0 bases at J, leaving 8 bases unmatched. The V gene's germline CDR1 is LNHDA and CDR2 SQIVND (reference sequence).

This sample is part of a study of regulatory T cells in long-lasting Graves disease. Study observations and caveats: The TCR repertoire of persistent Graves' patients was less diverse than that of newly diagnosed ones. Peripheral blood was the sole material, not thyroid tissue.

The sequenced sample was peripheral blood mononuclear cells (PBMCs), obtained when the disease was refractory, from a patient treated with antithyroid drugs. The V call is TRBV19, the J call TRBJ1-5; the match to TRBD1 covers 7 bases. The clonotype was recovered from a female donor with Graves disease. The CDR3: CASSMRTGHNSNQPQHF. CDR3 sequence (DNA): TGTGCCAGTAGTATGCGGACAGGACATAATAGCAATCAGCCCCAGCATTTT.